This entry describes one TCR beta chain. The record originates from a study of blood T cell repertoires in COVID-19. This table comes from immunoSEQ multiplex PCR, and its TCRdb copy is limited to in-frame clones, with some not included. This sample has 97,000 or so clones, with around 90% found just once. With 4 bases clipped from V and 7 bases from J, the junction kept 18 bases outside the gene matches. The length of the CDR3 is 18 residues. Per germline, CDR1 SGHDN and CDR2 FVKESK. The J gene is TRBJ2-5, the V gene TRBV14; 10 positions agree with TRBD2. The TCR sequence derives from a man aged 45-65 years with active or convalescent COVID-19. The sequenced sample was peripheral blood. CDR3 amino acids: CASSPDPTTSGHRVTQYF. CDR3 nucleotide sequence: TGTGCCAGCAGCCCGGACCCGACGACTAGCGGGCACCGAGTGACCCAGTACTTC. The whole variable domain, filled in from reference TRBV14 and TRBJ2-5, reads EAGVTQFPSHSVIEKGQTVTLRCDPISGHDNLYWYRRVMGKEIKFLLHFVKESKQDESGMPNNRFLAERTGGTYSTLKVQPAELEDSGVYFCASSPDPTTSGHRVTQYFGPGTRLLVL.